This section outlines one T cell receptor (beta chain) sequence together with its context. What antigen it recognizes has not been identified. Base qualities are not at hand, and no much larger clone is one base apart. Genomic DNA was extracted from sorted cells for sequencing of the TCRbeta CDR3 region. The immunoSEQ Assay was used to sequence the TCRbeta CDR3 regions. Entries here come from immuneACCESS through TCRdb and include only in-frame sequences with V and J called. Some clones fail to appear in such tables; in the studies checked, an unresolved V gene covers under half of the shortfall, and the cause of the remainder is unknown. This sample gives fewer than 85,000 clones in total; around nine tenths of them show up just once. The ten most abundant clones make up around 6.5% of the sample. This sample was taken from a study of OX40 agonist ivuxolimab in advanced cancers. Regarding the complete study: Ivuxolimab was an agonistic, fully human IgG2 monoclonal antibody directed against OX40 (CD134), a costimulatory receptor. Intravenous ivuxolimab was administered to patients every 2 weeks at six dose levels: 0.01, 0.1, 0.3, 1.5, 3 and 10 mg/kg. Of the 50 to 55 patients in dose escalation, around 19 had hepatocellular carcinoma, around 15 had melanoma, 9 had renal cell carcinoma and 9 had head and neck cancer. A male proportion of roughly 80% and a mean age of 60 years, ranging from roughly 20 to 80, were recorded for the dose-escalation cohort. Patients were allowed to have had prior anti-PD-1, anti-PD-L1 or anti-CTLA-4 therapy, and 30% to 50% of the dose-escalation patients had previously received checkpoint inhibitors. Partial responses occurred in three dose-escalation patients: two with cutaneous melanoma and one with hepatocellular carcinoma. Peripheral TCRbeta sequencing was intended to test whether TCR sequence diversity was altered and clonal T-cell expansion was caused by ivuxolimab. The paper covers the monotherapy dose-escalation part of the phase I ivuxolimab trial, which included N ≈ 57 patients. General study outcomes and caveats: After ivuxolimab, expanded clones were on average more numerous among CD8+ T cells than among CD4+ T cells. Partial responders in the 0.1-3.0 mg/kg groups had among the lowest normalized peripheral clonal expansion, especially among CD8+ T cells. The antigen specificity of the peripheral T cells that underwent clonal expansion was not determined. Low levels of normalized T-cell clonal expansion were also seen in some patients who did not respond. At doses of 0.1 to 3.0 mg/kg, clonal expansion of both CD4+ and CD8+ T cells in blood was seen between baseline and week 6.

The cysteine opens and the phenylalanine closes a CDR3 of 12 amino acids. The read is trimmed to its CDR3 DNA, 36 bases read in frame from base 1. Based on the germline V gene, the CDR1 and CDR2 sequences are SNHLY and FYNNEI. At the junction V is shortened by 6 bases and J by 0 bases, with 4 bases in between. The trial excluded patients who had a history of autoimmune disease or who were on systemic immunosuppression. In every dose cohort, peripheral blood was drawn for TCR sequencing at baseline, cycle 4 day 1, and cycle 7 day 1. Samples came from an open-label, multicenter, first-in-human phase I dose-escalation trial of ivuxolimab. Adults with locally advanced or metastatic melanoma, renal cell carcinoma, hepatocellular carcinoma or head and neck squamous cell carcinoma were enrolled in the trial. Before TCR sequencing, CD4+ T cells and CD8+ T cells from peripheral blood were sorted into separate populations.

Recombination joined TRBV2 with TRBJ2-3; no D gene call is confident. The receptor comes from an adult with an advanced solid tumor such as melanoma, head and neck, liver or kidney cancer. Sequences were derived from CD4+ or CD8+ T cells sorted from blood, sampled in a trial of the OX40 agonist ivuxolimab. The CDR3 region has the sequence CASRGSTDTQYF. The DNA sequence follows: TGTGCCAGCAGGGGGAGCACAGATACGCAGTATTTT.